One sample yielded the 24 T cell receptor beta chains listed below, sequenced in a study of regulatory T cells in long-lasting Graves disease. The time point denotes: newly diagnosed GD, antithyroid drugs for less than 3 months. The authors made the TCR library using RNA they extracted from PBMCs. With iRepertoire HTBI primers and Arm-PCR of CDR3 regions, TCR beta libraries were built. A single record per CDR3 protein comes from TCRdb applying MiXCR to the multiplex PCR reads. The sample contains almost 450,000 distinct CDR3 sequences, about a sixth of which appear only once. The same specimen was also included in a second study, on T cells in Graves' hyperthyroidism and ophthalmopathy.

Sample: peripheral blood mononuclear cells (PBMCs), taken at new diagnosis, from a patient treated with antithyroid drugs. Receptors originate from a woman in her twenties or thirties with Graves disease.

The V gene is TRBV27, the J gene TRBJ2-7; TRBD1 matches at 7 bases. Looked up from germline, CDR1 is MNHEY and CDR2 is SMNVEV (reference sequence). This CDR3 contains 14 residues. The junction had 4 bases not matched to a gene; V was cut back by 3 bases and J by 2 bases. CDR3 DNA sequence: TGTGCCAGCAGTTTTCGGGACAGAACCTACGAGCAGTACTTC. Its translation: CASSFRDRTYEQYF.

The sample holds a few counts of this clonotype. The CDR3 loop reads CASSLTSGIGNEQFF. As DNA, the CDR3 is TGTGCCAGCAGTTTGACTAGCGGGATAGGGAATGAGCAGTTCTTC. This chain links TRBV6-9 with TRBJ2-1, with 11 bases identical to TRBD2. V trimming: 4 bases; J trimming: 7 bases; junction bases outside the gene matches: 6. CDR1 is MNHGY and CDR2 is SVAAGI in the germline V gene. The CDR3 consists of 15 residues.

This rearrangement joins TRBV3-1 to TRBJ2-7, with D tentatively TRBD1 (5 bases). V was clipped by 5 bases and J by 2 bases, with 13 bases between them. Germline V gene lookup returns CDR1 LGHDT and CDR2 YNNKEL (reference sequence). The CDR3 is made up of 14 amino acids. The DNA for the CDR3 is TGTGCCAGCAGCACCTGGGGCGGAGCCTACGAGCAGTACTTC. This translates into CASSTWGGAYEQYF.

This rearrangement joins TRBV3-1 to TRBJ1-6; D is uncertain. Germline V lookup: CDR1 LGHDT, CDR2 YNNKEL (reference sequence). The CDR3 length is 14 residues. With 1 base removed from V and 5 bases from J, the gap between germline ends came to 6 bases. The CDR3 protein is CASSQVHNNSPLHF. The CDR3 DNA follows: TGTGCCAGCAGCCAAGTCCATAATAATTCACCCCTCCACTTT.

In its sample, this clonotype was seen many times. The gene calls are TRBV3-1 and TRBJ2-1; the D gene is possibly TRBD2 (6 bases). The germline gives CDR1 LGHDT, CDR2 YNNKEL (reference sequence). The CDR3 runs 14 residues. Trimming removed 8 bases from V and 0 bases from J, with 11 bases in between. CDR3 coding DNA: TGTGCCAGCTCCGGCGGGAACTCCTACAATGAGCAGTTCTTC. This translates into CASSGGNSYNEQFF.

In its sample, this clonotype was seen many times. The CDR3 DNA reads TGTGCCAGCTCACCACCGGGAACCGCTACCTACGAGCAGTACTTC. This encodes CASSPPGTATYEQYF. V is TRBV18 and J is TRBJ2-7, with no clear D. This CDR3 spans 15 amino acids. The V gene lost 0 bases and the J gene lost 2 bases, with 11 bases spanning the gap. Germline CDR1 reads KGHSH; CDR2 reads LQKENI.

In this sample, this clonotype turned up many times. This chain connects TRBV18 to TRBJ2-3; D gene unclear. Germline-derived CDR1 and CDR2 are KGHSH and LQKENI. V lost 3 bases, J lost 2 bases, and 12 bases lay in between. The CDR3 extends over 15 amino acids. In nucleotides, the CDR3 is TGTGCCAGCTCACCGAACAGTGTACACACAGATACGCAGTATTTT. Amino acids: CASSPNSVHTDTQYF. The complete variable domain, with remaining parts taken from reference TRBV18 and TRBJ2-3, reads NAGVMQNPRHLVRRRGQEARLRCSPMKGHSHVYWYRQLPEEGLKFMVYLQKENIIDESGMPKERFSAEFPKEGPSILRIQQVVRGDSAAYFCASSPNSVHTDTQYFGPGTRLTVL.

The rearrangement links TRBV6-1 to TRBJ2-1; TRBD2 matches 12 bases. Germline CDR1 is MNHNS and CDR2 is SASEGT. This CDR3 contains 15 residues. Trimming cost V 6 bases and J 7 bases; bases outside gene matches: 7. CDR3 sequence: CASRPSGRARNEQFF. The CDR3 DNA follows: TGTGCCAGCAGGCCTAGCGGGAGGGCCCGGAATGAGCAGTTCTTC.

This chain joins TRBV5-6 and TRBJ2-1, with 13 nucleotides matching TRBD2. The CDR3 is 16 amino acids. V dropped 0 bases and J dropped 9; count of bases not matched to a gene: 6. Germline CDR1 and CDR2: SGHDT and YYEEEE. The CDR3 nucleotides are TGTGCCAGCAGCTTGGATGGACTAGCGGGAGTGGTTGAGCAGTTCTTC. Encoded protein: CASSLDGLAGVVEQFF.

The table lists this clonotype with a few counts. The chain joins TRBV4-1 to TRBJ2-7; D perhaps matches TRBD2 (6 bases). The V gene lost 0 bases and the J gene lost 2 bases, with 11 bases spanning the gap. CDR1 MGHRA and CDR2 YSYEKL come from the germline V gene. The CDR3 is 15 residues long. CDR3 sequence (DNA): TGCGCCAGCAGCCAAGAATCGGAGGGAACCTACGAGCAGTACTTC. Its protein product is CASSQESEGTYEQYF.

This clonotype was picked up a small number of times. The rearrangement uses TRBV6-2 or TRBV6-3 and TRBJ1-5; maybe TRBD1 (6 bases). V was trimmed by 2 bases and J by 5 bases, leaving 10 bases between them. This CDR3 region has 14 residues. Germline V CDR1 and CDR2: MNHEY, SVGEGT. The CDR3, as DNA: TGTGCCAGCAGTTACCTCAGGGGAGATCAGCCCCAGCATTTT. This sequence encodes CASSYLRGDQPQHF.

This clonotype occurred a few times. The CDR3 bases are TGTGCCACCAGCAGACAGACCGACATTAGGGAGCAGTTCTTC. This gives the protein CATSRQTDIREQFF. V and J are TRBV15 and TRBJ2-1, with D unresolved. This CDR3 is built from 14 residues. Trimming cost V 2 bases and J 10 bases, with 15 bases left between them. Germline loops: CDR1 LNHNV, CDR2 YYDKDF (reference sequence).

This clonotype was found a few times. This rearrangement joins TRBV6-4 to TRBJ2-2; the D gene is possibly TRBD1 (6 bases). The CDR3 is made up of 12 amino acids. Germline V CDR1 and CDR2: MRHNA, SNTAGT. V lost 6 bases and J 7 bases, leaving 9 bases between the germline ends. In DNA, the CDR3 is TGTGCCAGCAGCGTGACAGGCGGGGAGCTGTTTTTT. This translates into CASSVTGGELFF.

This clonotype was counted ten times or more. The V call is TRBV2, the J call TRBJ1-2; 7 bases align to TRBD1. The V gene end was trimmed by 6 bases and the J gene end by 0 bases; junction bases not matched to a gene: 4. The germline gives CDR1 SNHLY, CDR2 FYNNEI. CDR3 length: 14 residues. CDR3 protein: CASSRQGTNYGYTF. In DNA form, the CDR3 reads TGTGCCAGCAGCCGACAGGGAACTAACTATGGCTACACCTTC.

This clonotype appeared a few times. This chain links TRBV6-1 with TRBJ2-3; either TRBD1 or TRBD2 may fit D (5 bases each). Trimming removed 8 bases at V and 3 bases at J, with 12 bases between. Germline values: CDR1 MNHNS, CDR2 SASEGT. There are 13 residues in the CDR3. CDR3 protein: CASSGSMTDTQYF. The CDR3 nucleotides read TGTGCCAGCTCAGGGAGCATGACAGATACGCAGTATTTT.

V is TRBV4-1 and J is TRBJ2-7, with D uncertain. Germline V lookup: CDR1 MGHRA, CDR2 YSYEKL. This CDR3 has 15 residues. V lost 0 bases and J lost 3, with 12 bases in between. CDR3 residues: CASSQDQVQNYEQYF. In DNA, the CDR3 is TGCGCCAGCAGCCAAGATCAGGTCCAGAACTACGAGCAGTACTTC.

Many counts were recorded for this clonotype. The chain has TRBV20-1 and TRBJ1-1; unclear D gene. This CDR3 has 13 residues. In germline, CDR1 is DFQATT, CDR2 SNEGSKA (reference sequence). Trimming left V 6 bases short and J 1 base short, with 12 bases between. The CDR3 DNA reads TGCAGTGCCTTTAGGACCGCGAACACTGAAGCTTTCTTT. Translated, it gives CSAFRTANTEAFF.

The sample holds many counts of this clonotype. The rearrangement joins TRBV10-3 to TRBJ1-4; 10 positions agree with TRBD1. This CDR3 spans 14 amino acids. Losses at the gene ends were 10 bases for V and 5 bases for J; bases not matched to a gene: 7. CDR1 is ENHRY and CDR2 is SYGVKD in the germline V gene. DNA of the CDR3: TGTGCCACCCGGAGGACAGGGGGAAATGAAAAACTGTTTTTT. As protein: CATRRTGGNEKLFF.

This clonotype was recorded many times. The V and J genes are TRBV28 and TRBJ2-1, with D perhaps TRBD1 (6 bases). This CDR3 is built from 16 residues. Germline CDR1 is MDHEN and CDR2 is SYDVKM. V shed 4 bases and J shed 2 bases, with 15 bases lying between them. The CDR3 loop reads CASSSLTGKAYNEQFF. DNA for the CDR3: TGTGCCAGCAGTTCCTTAACAGGGAAAGCCTACAATGAGCAGTTCTTC.

This clonotype has at least ten counts. The gene calls are TRBV12-3 or TRBV12-4 and TRBJ2-3; D unclear. V lost 4 bases and J lost 0, with 11 bases in between. This CDR3 is built from 15 residues. In nucleotides, the CDR3 is TGTGCCAGCAGTTCGAATGACGGTAGCACAGATACGCAGTATTTT. Translation gives CASSSNDGSTDTQYF.

The table lists this clonotype with many counts. The chain joins TRBV30 to TRBJ2-7, with D possibly TRBD2 on 5 matching bases. The V and J ends lost 4 bases and 1 base respectively, with 8 bases between them. The CDR3 spans 12 residues. In germline, CDR1 is GTSNPN, CDR2 SVGIG (reference sequence). CDR3 in amino acids: CAWTGLSYEQYF. For the CDR3, the DNA is TGTGCCTGGACCGGACTTTCCTACGAGCAGTACTTC.

V gene TRBV7-2 combines with J gene TRBJ1-1; D uncertain. Per the germline V gene, CDR1 is SGHTA and CDR2 is FQGNSA. The V end lost 6 bases, the J end lost 2 bases, and 13 bases lay between the germline ends. The CDR3 loop spans 14 amino acids. The chain's CDR3 is CASSFVMGNTEAFF. CDR3 in DNA: TGTGCCAGCAGTTTTGTCATGGGTAACACTGAAGCTTTCTTT.

At least ten counts were recorded for this clonotype. This rearrangement joins TRBV3-1 to TRBJ2-7, with a tentative D call TRBD1 (5 bases). Germline V CDR1 and CDR2: LGHDT, YNNKEL (reference sequence). V lost 1 base to trimming and J lost 3 bases, with 22 bases between them. This CDR3 contains 18 residues. This CDR3 reads CASSQVSGWTRSFYEQYF. As DNA, the CDR3 is TGTGCCAGCAGCCAAGTCTCCGGATGGACACGCAGCTTCTACGAGCAGTACTTC.

This sequence joins TRBV2 and TRBJ1-1, with a tentative D call TRBD1 (6 bases). This CDR3 comprises 15 residues. The V and J ends lost 6 bases and 1 base respectively, with 15 bases between them. Per germline, CDR1 SNHLY and CDR2 FYNNEI. CDR3 sequence (DNA): TGTGCCAGCAGGAGGGGCAGGGGTTCGAACACTGAAGCTTTCTTT. Translated: CASRRGRGSNTEAFF.